This T cell receptor (beta chain) was captured in a study of cytomegalovirus exposure and HLA in healthy donors. Germline lookup yields CDR1 LNHDA and CDR2 SQIVND (reference sequence). V was clipped by 5 bases and J by 0 bases, with 16 bases between them. There are 17 residues in the CDR3. Study findings and constraints: In a later analysis, TCR beta V- and J-gene trimming was associated with a missense DCLRE1C variant. Equally common other TCR beta chains were less clonally expanded than HLA-associated ones, a later analysis found. Serostatus for CMV was the only available immune exposure information. A cluster of highly shared sequence variants was likely a sequencing artifact.

The PCR was carried out with 60 Vbeta primers and 13 Jbeta primers. The method was immunoSEQ multiplex PCR; TCRdb's version includes in-frame clones alone and lacks a portion of them. The repertoire holds more than 85,000 clones, with less than 85% as singletons. With respect to this clone: The antigen is not known. Because the CDR3 is missing its conserved closing phenylalanine or tryptophan, this is likely a read error.

This TCR came from a man between 40 and 49 years old in good health and CMV-seropositive. The rearrangement joins TRBV19 to TRBJ2-2, with a weak D call TRBD1 (8 bases). The sequenced material came from PBMCs. In nucleotides, the CDR3 is TGTGCCAGTAGTCGAGCGGGGACAGGCCCGAACACCGGGGAGCTGTTTCTT. Residues: CASSRAGTGPNTGELFL.